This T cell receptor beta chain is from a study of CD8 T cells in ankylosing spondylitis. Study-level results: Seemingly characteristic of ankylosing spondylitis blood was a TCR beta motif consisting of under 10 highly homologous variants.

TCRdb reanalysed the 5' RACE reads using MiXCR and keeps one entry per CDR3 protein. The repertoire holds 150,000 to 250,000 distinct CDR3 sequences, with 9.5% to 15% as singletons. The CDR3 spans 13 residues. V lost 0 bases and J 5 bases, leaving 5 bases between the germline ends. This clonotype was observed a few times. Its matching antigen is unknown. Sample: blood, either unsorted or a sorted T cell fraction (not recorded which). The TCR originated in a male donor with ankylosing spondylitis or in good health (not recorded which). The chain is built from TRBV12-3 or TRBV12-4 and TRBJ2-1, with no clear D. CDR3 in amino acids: CASSLAENNEQFF. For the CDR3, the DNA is TGTGCCAGCAGTTTAGCGGAGAACAATGAGCAGTTCTTC.